One sample yielded the 7 T cell receptor beta chains listed below, sequenced in a study of patients and donors after allogeneic stem cell transplantation (dated by TCRdb to 2019 to 2021). Libraries were prepared through RT-PCR. The run used a NextSeq 550. Using fastp at Q25 and MiXCR, TCRdb reprocessed the public reads and kept productive beta chains. Entries that share a CDR3 protein sequence are merged under the most common genes and DNA. The table for this sample lists about 160,000 distinct CDR3 sequences; about 29% of them were counted only once. The ten largest clones add up to 3.2% of the sample. The material sequenced was blood, either unsorted or a sorted T cell fraction (not recorded which). The receptors were gathered from a human donor who was either an allogeneic HSCT recipient or a stem cell or donor lymphocyte infusion donor (not recorded which). It is not recorded whose cells these are; they may come from a transplant donor.

The table lists this clonotype with a few counts. The chain carries TRBV27 and TRBJ2-1; D remains ambiguous. Germline V CDR1 and CDR2: MNHEY, SMNVEV (reference sequence). Trimming took 2 bases from V and 8 from J, leaving 10 bases between them. The CDR3 length is 13 residues. This CDR3 is CASSLSHIYEQFF. CDR3 DNA sequence: TGTGCCAGCAGTTTAAGCCATATCTATGAGCAGTTCTTC.

The chain carries TRBV20-1 and TRBJ2-1, with D uncertain. The CDR3 is made up of 14 amino acids. The germline V gene has CDR1 DFQATT and CDR2 SNEGSKA (reference sequence). Trimming took off 6 bases at V and 1 base at J, with 13 bases between the two ends. The CDR3 nucleotides read TGCAGTGCCCTGTGGGGTCCTTCCTACAATGAGCAGTTCTTC. It specifies CSALWGPSYNEQFF.

At least ten counts were recorded for this clonotype. This sequence joins TRBV12-3 or TRBV12-4 and TRBJ1-1; D ambiguous. Between the trimmed V and J ends, which lost 5 bases and 5 bases, there was a span of 21 bases. The CDR3 consists of 16 residues. CDR3 coding DNA: TGTGCCAGCAGTCTTAATGGCGGGCTCCGAAATACTGAAGCTTTCTTT. Amino acid sequence: CASSLNGGLRNTEAFF.

J is TRBJ2-3 and V is TRBV24-1; D is undetermined. This CDR3 spans 15 amino acids. V shed 2 bases and J shed 6 bases, with 14 bases lying between them. Per germline, CDR1 KGHDR and CDR2 SFDVKD. CDR3 sequence reads: CATSDYGGPYDTQYF. The CDR3 bases are TGTGCCACCAGTGATTACGGTGGTCCATACGATACGCAGTATTTT.

The chain uses TRBV5-1 and TRBJ2-7; no firm D call. The CDR3 has 15 amino acids. Trimming took 3 bases from V and 6 from J, leaving 19 bases between them. Germline V CDR1 and CDR2: SGHRS, YFSETQ. The CDR3 region is CASSSRWATSTEQYF. Written as DNA, the CDR3 is TGCGCCAGCAGCTCCCGATGGGCAACCTCCACCGAGCAGTACTTC.

The V and J genes are TRBV20-1 and TRBJ2-3, with 8 nucleotides matching TRBD2. The V segment lost 6 bases and the J segment 4 bases; nucleotides outside the gene matches: 9. The CDR3 consists of 14 residues. In germline, CDR1 is DFQATT, CDR2 SNEGSKA (reference sequence). CDR3 in DNA: TGCAGTGCCTCCGGGACTAGGGTTTCAGATACGCAGTATTTT. Translated: CSASGTRVSDTQYF.

V is TRBV6-2 or TRBV6-3 and J is TRBJ2-7; maybe TRBD1 (5 bases). This CDR3 region has 14 residues. The germline CDR1 and CDR2 sequences are MNHEY and SVGEGT. V lost 5 bases, J lost 3 bases, and 14 bases lay in between. The CDR3 bases are TGTGCCAGCAGTAGAGTGACAGATGACTACGAGCAGTACTTC. The encoded protein is CASSRVTDDYEQYF.